This entry is about one TCR beta chain. Clinical histories supplied by participants themselves formed the basis of cohort assignment. Germline trimming cut 0 bases from V and 2 bases from J; bases unmatched to any gene: 8. CDR1 and CDR2 from the germline V gene are SGHAT and FQNNGV. The CDR3 sequence is 17 residues long. In the authors' methods: Estimation of nucleated cell counts relied on the amplification of reference gene primers. Here immunoSEQ multiplex PCR was the method, and the copy in TCRdb shows in-frame clones only, minus some. V and J calls plus clone size are reproduced from that table; the DNA served to infer D and trimming. The top ten hold around 2.6% of the sample, which has 230,000 or so clones, about 87% seen once. These data are taken from a study of blood T cell repertoires in COVID-19. For the study at large: From T cells, B-cell-depleted T cells, or PBMCs came the material, which was cDNA or gDNA.

Sequenced material: PBMCs or T cells enriched from blood (not recorded which). The sequence derives from a woman between 25 and 40 years old who had recovered from COVID-19. The rearrangement links TRBV11-2 to TRBJ2-5; 8 bases align to TRBD1. The CDR3 spells CASSLEAGGRPQETQYF. CDR3 DNA: TGTGCCAGCAGCTTAGAGGCAGGGGGCAGACCACAAGAGACCCAGTACTTC.